This T cell receptor (beta chain) stems from a study of blood T cell repertoires in COVID-19 (dated by TCRdb to the early 2020s). Broadly, across the study: Collaborator samples came from the United States, Italy and Spain and covered acute and convalescent phases of COVID-19. The prospective study material was composed of cDNA or gDNA derived from T cells, B-cell-depleted T cells, or PBMCs. The dataset comprised deeply sampled blood TCRbeta repertoires from subjects exposed to, actively infected with, or recovered from COVID-19. The repertoires were released in a freely available public database intended as a resource for research on the immune response to SARS-CoV-2. Samples were obtained from the ongoing ImmuneRACE study (first 160 participants) and from roughly 1,300 subjects provided by 6 global collaborators. A de-identified subject ID, COVID-19 status, age in years and sex were almost always included in the sample metadata. Where available, HLA class I and class II types were obtained from metadata supplied by the sample provider rather than from assay-based typing.

Overall study outcomes, separate from this receptor: The quantity of clinical and demographic metadata differed by source and by participant and was supplied without curation.

This clone showed up just once. No cognate antigen has been identified for it. Within one base of it there is no much larger clone, and no base qualities were kept. Whole blood was collected in K2EDTA tubes by collaborating institutions according to the institutions' own protocols. For TCRbeta analysis, collaborator samples were shipped as frozen whole blood, as isolated PBMCs, or as DNA extracted from either sample type. TCRbeta CDR3 regions were amplified from genomic DNA using the immunoSEQ Assay, a bias-controlled multiplex PCR. The paper's data handling went like this. The number of nucleated cells in each sample was estimated by amplification of reference gene primers within the assay. To quantify the absolute abundance of each unique TCRbeta CDR3 rearrangement, sequence reads were collapsed and filtered. Productive Simpson clonality was computed per sample as the square root of Simpson's diversity index over productive rearrangements. As stored in TCRdb, this immuneACCESS dataset retains in-frame rearrangements with V and J assigned. A fraction of the clones does not appear; measured against another copy, unresolved V genes explain less than half of the discrepancy, and the remainder lacks a known reason. V and J calls and clone size are given by that table; D and trimming were obtained from the DNA. The sample table shows some 77,000 clones, and roughly 90% are seen once. The ten top clones hold around 4.5% of the sample.

This TCR derives from a woman of 80 years or more with active or convalescent COVID-19. Source material: peripheral blood.

The CDR3: CASSFTGFYGYTF. The DNA sequence is TGTGCCAGCAGCTTTACAGGGTTCTATGGCTACACCTTC. The sequence joins TRBV11-2 to TRBJ1-2, and TRBD1 may be the D gene, going by 6 matching bases. V is reduced by 3 bases and J by 4 bases, leaving a spacing of 9 bases between them. Per the germline V gene, SGHAT is the CDR1 and FQNNGV is the CDR2. The CDR3 contains 13 residues, cysteine and phenylalanine counted. Only the CDR3 part of the read is kept: 39 bases, read in frame from the first base.